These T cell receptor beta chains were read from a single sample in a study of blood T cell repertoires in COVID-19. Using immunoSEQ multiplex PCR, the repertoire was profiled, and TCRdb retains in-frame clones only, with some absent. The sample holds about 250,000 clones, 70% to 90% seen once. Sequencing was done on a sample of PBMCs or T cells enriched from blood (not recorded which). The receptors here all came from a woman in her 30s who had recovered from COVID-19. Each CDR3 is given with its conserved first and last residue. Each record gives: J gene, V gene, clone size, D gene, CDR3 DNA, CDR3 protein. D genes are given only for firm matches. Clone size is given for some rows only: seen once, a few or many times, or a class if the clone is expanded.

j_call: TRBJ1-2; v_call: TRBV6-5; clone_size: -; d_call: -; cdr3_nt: TGTGCCAGCAGTAACTCACCTCGGAACTATGGCTACACCTTC; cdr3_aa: CASSNSPRNYGYTF
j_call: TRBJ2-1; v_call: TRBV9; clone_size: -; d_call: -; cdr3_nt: TGTGCCAGCAGCGTAGGAGGAGACCACTACAATGAGCAGTTCTTC; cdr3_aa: CASSVGGDHYNEQFF
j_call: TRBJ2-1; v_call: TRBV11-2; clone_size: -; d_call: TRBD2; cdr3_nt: TGTGCCAGCAGCTTTATACTAGCGGGGGGCAATGAGCAGTTCTTC; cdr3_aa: CASSFILAGGNEQFF
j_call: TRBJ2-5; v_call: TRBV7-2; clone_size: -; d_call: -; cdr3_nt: TGTGCCAGCAGCCTGACAAGCGGGCAAGAGACCCAGTACTTC; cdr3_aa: CASSLTSGQETQYF
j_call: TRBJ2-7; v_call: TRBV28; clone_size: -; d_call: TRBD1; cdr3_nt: TGTGCCAGCAGGGACAGGGTGTTTTCTGAAGAGCAGTACTTC; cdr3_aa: CASRDRVFSEEQYF
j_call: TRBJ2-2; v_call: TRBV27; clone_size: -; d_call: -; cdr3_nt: TGTGCCAGCAGGCTACAGGCGTTGAGAAACGCCGGGGAGCTGTTTTTT; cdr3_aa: CASRLQALRNAGELFF
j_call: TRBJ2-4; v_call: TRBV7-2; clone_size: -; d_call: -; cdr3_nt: TGTGCCAGCAGCTTACCAGGGAACATTCAGTACTTC; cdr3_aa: CASSLPGNIQYF
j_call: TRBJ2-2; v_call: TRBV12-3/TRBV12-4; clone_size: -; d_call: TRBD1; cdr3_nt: TGTGCCAGCAGTTTGGAGGACAGGCCCGAGCTGTTTTTT; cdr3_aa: CASSLEDRPELFF
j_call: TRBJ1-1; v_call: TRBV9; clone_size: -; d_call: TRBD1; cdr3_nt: TGTGCCAGCAGCGTAGGACAGGGGAACACTGAAGCTTTCTTT; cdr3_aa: CASSVGQGNTEAFF
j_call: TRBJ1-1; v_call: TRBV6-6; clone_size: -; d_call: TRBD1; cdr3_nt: TGTGCCAGCAGTTACTCCGGGACAGGGGAGAACACTGAAGCTTTCTTT; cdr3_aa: CASSYSGTGENTEAFF
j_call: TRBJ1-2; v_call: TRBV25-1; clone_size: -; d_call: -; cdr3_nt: TGTGCCAGCAGTGGTCCCTACTATGGCTACACCTTC; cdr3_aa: CASSGPYYGYTF
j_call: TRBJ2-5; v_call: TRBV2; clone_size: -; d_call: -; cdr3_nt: TGTGCCAGCAGTGAAGTGGTACCGGGGGCCCAGTACTTC; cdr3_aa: CASSEVVPGAQYF
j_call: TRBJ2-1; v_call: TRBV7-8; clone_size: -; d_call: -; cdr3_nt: TGTGCCAGCAGCTCCCCTCAGGGGGGCTCCTACAATGAGCAGTTCTTC; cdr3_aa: CASSSPQGGSYNEQFF
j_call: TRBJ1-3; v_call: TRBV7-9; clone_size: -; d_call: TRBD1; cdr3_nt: TGTGCCAGCAGCTTGCAGGGGGCTGGAAACACCATATATTTT; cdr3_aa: CASSLQGAGNTIYF
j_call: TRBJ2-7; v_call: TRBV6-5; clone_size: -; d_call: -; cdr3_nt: TGTGCCAGCAGTCTAGACAGGTCCCTTGACGAGCAGTACTTC; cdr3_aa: CASSLDRSLDEQYF
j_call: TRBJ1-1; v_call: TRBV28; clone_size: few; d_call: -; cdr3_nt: TGTGCCAGCAGTTTTCCGGAGTTGAACACTGAAGCTTTCTTT; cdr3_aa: CASSFPELNTEAFF
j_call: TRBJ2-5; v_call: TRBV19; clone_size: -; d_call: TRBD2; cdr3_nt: TGTGCCAGTTCGCGGCTAGCGGGAGTAGTAAAAGAGACCCAGTACTTC; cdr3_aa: CASSRLAGVVKETQYF
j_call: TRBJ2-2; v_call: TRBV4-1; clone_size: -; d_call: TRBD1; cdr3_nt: TGCGCCAGCAGGTACAGGGGTTCCGGGGAGCTGTTTTTT; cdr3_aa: CASRYRGSGELFF
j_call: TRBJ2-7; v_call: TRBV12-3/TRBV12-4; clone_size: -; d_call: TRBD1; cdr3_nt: TGTGCCAGCAGTTCCACAGGGGGGCACGAGCAGTACTTC; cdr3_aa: CASSSTGGHEQYF
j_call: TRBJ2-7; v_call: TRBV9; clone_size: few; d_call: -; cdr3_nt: TGTGCCAGCAGCGTAGGAGGGGGCGAGCAGTACTTC; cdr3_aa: CASSVGGGEQYF
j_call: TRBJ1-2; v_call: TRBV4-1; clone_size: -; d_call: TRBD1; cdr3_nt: TGCGCCAGCAGAAATGGGGGACAGGGGACCTATGGCTACACCTTC; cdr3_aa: CASRNGGQGTYGYTF
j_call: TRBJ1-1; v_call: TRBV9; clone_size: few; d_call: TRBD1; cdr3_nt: TGTGCCAGCAGCGTAGATCCGAGAGGACAGGGGGAAGCTTTCTTT; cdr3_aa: CASSVDPRGQGEAFF
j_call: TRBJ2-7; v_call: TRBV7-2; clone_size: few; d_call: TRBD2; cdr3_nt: TGTGCCAGCAGTCCGACTAGCGGGACCTACGAGCAGTACTTC; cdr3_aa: CASSPTSGTYEQYF
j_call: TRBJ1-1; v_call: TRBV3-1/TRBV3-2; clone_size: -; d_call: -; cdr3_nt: TGTGCCAGCAGCCGGCGACAGGCCTCCTGGGCTTTCTTT; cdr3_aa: CASSRRQASWAFF
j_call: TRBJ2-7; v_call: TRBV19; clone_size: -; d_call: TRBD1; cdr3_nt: TGTGCCAGTACCTTCGCGACAGGGGGATCCTACGAGCAGTACTTC; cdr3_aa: CASTFATGGSYEQYF
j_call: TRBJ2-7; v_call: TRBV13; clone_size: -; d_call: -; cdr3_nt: TGTGCCAGCAGCTCCGGAAGGGGGGGCTCCTACGAGCAGTACTTC; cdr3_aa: CASSSGRGGSYEQYF
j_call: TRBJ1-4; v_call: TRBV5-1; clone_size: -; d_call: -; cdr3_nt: TGCGCCAGCAGTCCCACAGGGAAAAATGAAAAACTGTTTTTT; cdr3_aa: CASSPTGKNEKLFF
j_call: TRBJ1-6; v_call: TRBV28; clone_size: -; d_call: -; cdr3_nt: TGTGCCAGCAGAGGTGGGGACAACTCACCCCTCCACTTT; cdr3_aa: CASRGGDNSPLHF
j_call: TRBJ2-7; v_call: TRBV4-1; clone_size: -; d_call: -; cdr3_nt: TGCGCCAGCAGCCATATCGGGTGGCCGGGGGAGCAGTACTTC; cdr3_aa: CASSHIGWPGEQYF
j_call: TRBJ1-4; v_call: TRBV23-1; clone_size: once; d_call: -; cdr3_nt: TGCGCCAGCAGTCCAGGGCCTAGGGGGGAAAAACTGTTTTTT; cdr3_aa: CASSPGPRGEKLFF
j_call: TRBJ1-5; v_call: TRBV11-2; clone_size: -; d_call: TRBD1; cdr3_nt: TGTGCCAGCAGCCTGGGGACAGGGTACAATCAGCCCCAGCATTTT; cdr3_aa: CASSLGTGYNQPQHF
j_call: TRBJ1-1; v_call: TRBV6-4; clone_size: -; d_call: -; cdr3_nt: TGTGCCAGCAGTGAAACAGGCACCACTGAAGCTTTCTTT; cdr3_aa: CASSETGTTEAFF
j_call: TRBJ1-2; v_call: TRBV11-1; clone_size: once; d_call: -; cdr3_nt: TGTGCCAGCAGCGACAGCTCCCTGGACTATGGCTACACCTTC; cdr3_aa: CASSDSSLDYGYTF